Below are 28 T cell receptor beta chains sequenced from a single sample in a study of beta chain features in type 1 diabetes. Reverse transcribing all isolated RNA meant expressed TCRB transcripts were sequenced. This table comes from immunoSEQ multiplex PCR, and its TCRdb copy is limited to in-frame clones, with some not included. The data hold about 270,000 clones, with over 11% observed a single time. Regarding the study as a whole: Moderate yet significant TCRB CDR3 shortening was seen in Type 1 diabetes patients in all four CD4+ subsets.

These receptors are not linked to any known antigen. The sequencing input was naive CD4+ T cells from blood. These receptors were taken from a man aged 25 to 40 with type 1 diabetes.

The rearrangement joins TRBV2 to TRBJ2-2; the D gene is possibly TRBD2 (6 bases). CDR3 length equals 15 residues. The V gene's germline CDR1 is SNHLY and CDR2 FYNNEI. The V end was cut by 5 bases, the J end by 1 base, with 11 bases between. CDR3 protein: CASSLWGENTGELFF. Here the CDR3 DNA reads TGTGCCAGCAGTCTCTGGGGGGAGAACACCGGGGAGCTGTTTTTT.

The V gene is TRBV5-1, the J gene TRBJ1-5; D is perhaps TRBD1 (5 bases). Trimming removed 4 bases at V and 7 bases at J, with 12 bases between. The germline gives CDR1 SGHRS, CDR2 YFSETQ. The CDR3 length is 13 residues. Here the CDR3 DNA reads TGCGCCAGCAGCCAGCAGGGTAACCAGCCCCAGCATTTT. Encoded protein: CASSQQGNQPQHF.

This clone was observed a few times. The same CDR3 can be traced to other DNA sequences in this sample. The chain links TRBV18 to TRBJ1-5, with D tentatively TRBD1 (5 bases). The V gene lost 2 bases and the J gene lost 4 bases, with 6 bases spanning the gap. Germline CDR1 is KGHSH and CDR2 is LQKENI. The CDR3 totals 13 residues. CDR3 bases: TGTGCCAGCTCACCAGGGGGGAATCAGCCCCAGCATTTT. Protein product: CASSPGGNQPQHF.

There are a few counts of this clone. The V and J genes are TRBV5-6 and TRBJ2-1, with 7 bases lining up with TRBD2. The CDR3 runs 13 residues. CDR1 is SGHDT, CDR2 YYEEEE, per germline. Germline trimming cut 6 bases from V and 6 bases from J; bases unmatched to any gene: 6. CDR3 DNA: TGTGCCAGCAATCAACTAGCGTTCAATGAGCAGTTCTTC. Translation: CASNQLAFNEQFF.

The rearrangement uses TRBV28 and TRBJ1-2; D possibly corresponds to TRBD1 (5 bases). Trimming shortened V by 5 bases and J by 5 bases, and 18 bases separated the two germline ends. In germline, CDR1 is MDHEN, CDR2 SYDVKM. The CDR3 has 15 residues. The CDR3 sequence: CASSPPWGREYGYTF. CDR3 nucleotides: TGTGCCAGCAGTCCCCCTTGGGGCAGGGAATATGGCTACACCTTC.

The V call is TRBV5-1, the J call TRBJ1-2; 7 bases fit TRBD1. This CDR3 has 14 residues. The V gene's germline CDR1 is SGHRS and CDR2 YFSETQ. With 1 base clipped from V and 3 bases from J, the junction kept 3 bases outside the gene matches. CDR3 amino acids: CASSLRGQDYGYTF. The CDR3 DNA reads TGCGCCAGCAGCTTGAGGGGGCAGGACTATGGCTACACCTTC.

The chain uses TRBV7-9 and TRBJ1-1, with D unclear. Trimming cost V 1 base and J 2 bases, with 11 bases left between them. Germline lookup yields CDR1 SEHNR and CDR2 FQNEAQ (reference sequence). This CDR3 spans 15 amino acids. The CDR3 DNA sequence: TGTGCCAGCAGCTTAGTCTCCGGGAAAAACACTGAAGCTTTCTTT. Translation gives CASSLVSGKNTEAFF.

Only a few counts were recorded for this clone. The chain links TRBV5-6 to TRBJ2-7; 8 bases map to TRBD1. V trimming: 4 bases; J trimming: 3 bases; junction bases outside the gene matches: 6. CDR1 is SGHDT, CDR2 YYEEEE, per germline. The CDR3 is made up of 14 amino acids. The CDR3 nucleotides read TGTGCCAGCAGCGTCGGACAGGGCGTCTACGAGCAGTACTTC. It codes for CASSVGQGVYEQYF.

In this sample, this clone turned up a few times. The chain recombines TRBV6-6 with TRBJ1-2; D may be TRBD1 (6 bases). There are 13 residues in the CDR3. Trimming shortened V by 10 bases and J by 7 bases, and 19 bases separated the two germline ends. Germline-derived CDR1 and CDR2 are MNHNY and SVGAGI (reference sequence). The chain's CDR3 is CATTGRGSSGYTF. The CDR3 DNA follows: TGTGCCACCACCGGGAGGGGGTCGAGTGGCTACACCTTC.

This clone was detected a few times. The J gene is TRBJ1-3, the V gene TRBV14; no clear D gene. Germline-derived CDR1 and CDR2 are SGHDN and FVKESK. The CDR3 is 15 amino acids. Deletions cut 1 base from V and 0 bases from J, with 7 bases between. The CDR3 reads CASSQARFSGNTIYF. CDR3 bases: TGTGCCAGCAGCCAAGCCCGGTTCTCTGGAAACACCATATATTTT.

The rearrangement joins TRBV18 to TRBJ1-4, with 7 positions matching TRBD1. Germline CDR1 reads KGHSH; CDR2 reads LQKENI. This CDR3 has 14 residues. The junction had 6 bases not matched to a gene; V was cut back by 4 bases and J by 7 bases. CDR3 in amino acids: CASSRDSAPEKLFF. In DNA form, the CDR3 reads TGTGCCAGCTCACGGGACAGCGCCCCTGAAAAACTGTTTTTT. The full variable domain, its missing parts supplied by reference TRBV18 and TRBJ1-4, is NAGVMQNPRHLVRRRGQEARLRCSPMKGHSHVYWYRQLPEEGLKFMVYLQKENIIDESGMPKERFSAEFPKEGPSILRIQQVVRGDSAAYFCASSRDSAPEKLFFGSGTQLSVL.

The chain joins TRBV2 to TRBJ1-1; 9 positions agree with TRBD1. CDR1 SNHLY and CDR2 FYNNEI come from the germline V gene. The CDR3 loop spans 15 amino acids. Germline trimming cut 10 bases from V and 7 bases from J; bases unmatched to any gene: 16. The CDR3 nucleotides are TGTGCCACCCAGTCGGACAGGGGTTTTTCCGGTGAAGCTTTCTTT. Translated, it gives CATQSDRGFSGEAFF.

This clone was seen a handful of times. This rearrangement joins TRBV29-1 to TRBJ1-2; no definite D call. V shed 0 bases and J shed 3 bases, with 14 bases lying between them. The V gene's germline CDR1 is SQVTM and CDR2 ANQGSEA. The CDR3 spans 15 residues. The CDR3 spells CSVEDQSGDHYGYTF. Written as DNA, the CDR3 is TGCAGCGTTGAAGATCAGTCAGGCGATCACTATGGCTACACCTTC. The variable domain in full, with the rest retrieved from reference TRBV29-1 and TRBJ1-2, is SAVISQKPSRDICQRGTSLTIQCQVDSQVTMMFWYRQQPGQSLTLIATANQGSEATYESGFVIDKFPISRPNLTFSTLTVSNMSPEDSSIYLCSVEDQSGDHYGYTFGSGTRLTVV.

This clone was seen a handful of times. The chain couples TRBV6-6 to TRBJ2-1; D is unresolved. The length of the CDR3 is 16 residues. Trimming pared 4 bases from V and 3 bases from J, leaving 16 bases between. From germline, CDR1 is MNHNY and CDR2 SVGAGI (reference sequence). The CDR3 region is CASSSHHGQNYNEQFF. The CDR3 DNA follows: TGTGCCAGCAGTTCTCATCATGGGCAGAACTACAATGAGCAGTTCTTC.

The chain is built from TRBV2 and TRBJ2-5, with 14 bases lining up with TRBD2. The CDR3 runs 19 residues. The V and J ends lost 7 bases and 1 base, in that order; junction bases with no gene match: 14. Germline CDR1 reads SNHLY; CDR2 reads FYNNEI. CDR3 region: CASKPLPGLAGASQETQYF. In DNA form, the CDR3 reads TGTGCCAGCAAACCTCTCCCGGGACTAGCGGGAGCCTCCCAAGAGACCCAGTACTTC.

This clone was counted a few times. The chain links TRBV2 to TRBJ2-1, with TRBD1 as a possible D gene (6 bases). V dropped 6 bases and J dropped 9 bases, with 15 bases sitting between them. CDR1 and CDR2 from the germline V gene are SNHLY and FYNNEI. The CDR3 has 13 amino acids. CDR3 in DNA: TGTGCCAGCAGCTTGACAGGTAGCGTTGAGCAGTTCTTC. This sequence encodes CASSLTGSVEQFF.

The chain couples TRBV4-1 to TRBJ1-2; 8 bases map to TRBD1. The V segment lost 1 base and the J segment 0 bases; nucleotides outside the gene matches: 16. CDR3 length equals 20 residues. The germline gives CDR1 MGHRA, CDR2 YSYEKL. The CDR3 bases are TGCGCCAGCAGCCAAGGGGGGGGATGGACAGGGAAACTAACTAACTATGGCTACACCTTC. It is translated as CASSQGGGWTGKLTNYGYTF.

The chain has TRBV5-1 and TRBJ1-1; the match to TRBD1 covers 7 bases. V shed 4 bases and J 1 base; nucleotides not matched to a gene: 1. The germline V gene has CDR1 SGHRS and CDR2 YFSETQ. The CDR3 runs to 13 residues. The CDR3 here is CASSRQGNTEAFF. The CDR3 bases are TGCGCCAGCAGCCGACAGGGGAACACTGAAGCTTTCTTT. Filled out from reference TRBV5-1 and TRBJ1-1, the complete variable domain reads KAGVTQTPRYLIKTRGQQVTLSCSPISGHRSVSWYQQTPGQGLQFLFEYFSETQRNKGNFPGRFSGRQFSNSRSEMNVSTLELGDSALYLCASSRQGNTEAFFGQGTRLTVV.

This clone was seen only a few times. The chain combines TRBV18 with TRBJ2-1, with TRBD2 matching 10 bases. Germline V gene data show CDR1 as KGHSH and CDR2 as LQKENI. CDR3 length: 15 amino acids. With 7 bases clipped from V and 4 bases from J, the junction kept 7 bases outside the gene matches. The CDR3 loop is CASLLGLAVYNEQFF. DNA of the CDR3: TGTGCCAGCTTACTAGGACTAGCGGTATACAATGAGCAGTTCTTC.

The chain couples TRBV6-5 to TRBJ1-5; 7 positions agree with TRBD1. The junction had 4 bases not matched to a gene; V was cut back by 10 bases and J by 1 base. The CDR3 is 13 residues long. CDR1 is MNHEY, CDR2 SVGAGI, per germline. The DNA of the CDR3 is TGTGCCATCAGGGGACAGAGCAATCAGCCCCAGCATTTT. This encodes CAIRGQSNQPQHF.

The DNA for the CDR3 is TGTGCCAGCAGCTTAAATACGGGAGGGCGTGAGCAGTACTTC. It specifies CASSLNTGGREQYF. The chain recombines TRBV7-6 with TRBJ2-7, with 8 bases that match TRBD2. CDR1 SGHVS and CDR2 FNYEAQ come from the germline V gene. The CDR3 length is 14 residues. V shed 2 bases, J shed 7 bases, and the junction held 7 bases outside the gene matches.

In its sample, this clone was seen a few times. The CDR3 coding sequence is TGTGCCACCAGCAGCATGGCCGACTACGAGCAGTACTTC. Its protein product is CATSSMADYEQYF. J is TRBJ2-5 and V is TRBV15; the D is unclear. The J call may be mistaken, given a closer DNA end match to TRBJ2-7. CDR1 is LNHNV and CDR2 is YYDKDF in the germline V gene (reference sequence). The CDR3 loop spans 13 amino acids.

This clone was seen more than once but under ten times. The V gene is TRBV5-4, the J gene TRBJ1-1, with 7 bases fitting TRBD1. The CDR3 runs 13 residues. V lost 3 bases, J lost 1 base, and 0 bases stayed unmatched. Per the germline V gene, CDR1 is SGHNT and CDR2 is YYREEE (reference sequence). The chain's CDR3 is CASSWDRNTEAFF. The CDR3 bases are TGTGCCAGCAGCTGGGACAGGAACACTGAAGCTTTCTTT.

This clone occurred a few times. The chain joins TRBV9 to TRBJ1-1; 8 nucleotides line up with TRBD1. Germline V gene lookup returns CDR1 SGDLS and CDR2 YYNGEE. This CDR3 has 15 amino acids. With 0 bases clipped from V and 4 bases from J, the junction kept 5 bases outside the gene matches. CDR3 nucleotide sequence: TGTGCCAGCAGCGTAGCTACCGGGACAGGCACTGAAGCTTTCTTT. Residues: CASSVATGTGTEAFF.

In this sample, this clone turned up a few times. This chain joins TRBV6-1 and TRBJ1-4, with TRBD1 as a possible D gene (5 bases). In germline, CDR1 is MNHNS, CDR2 SASEGT. This CDR3 has 14 residues. Deletions cut 3 bases from V and 6 bases from J, with 11 bases between. DNA of the CDR3: TGTGCCAGCAGTGAGCCAGGAGGGGATGAAAAACTGTTTTTT. It yields the protein CASSEPGGDEKLFF.

V and J are TRBV10-3 and TRBJ2-1; 8 nucleotides line up with TRBD2. The CDR3 contains 15 residues. V lost 0 bases and J lost 15; bases outside the gene matches: 13. Germline CDR1 and CDR2: ENHRY and SYGVKD. In nucleotides, the CDR3 is TGTGCCATCAGTGAGTCAACAGCGGGAGTTGACCTCCGGTTCTTC. Protein sequence: CAISESTAGVDLRFF.

This sequence joins TRBV7-3 and TRBJ2-7; the match to TRBD1 covers 10 bases. In germline, CDR1 is SGHTA, CDR2 FQGTGA. The CDR3 has 15 residues. The V and J ends lost 3 bases and 3 bases, in that order; junction bases with no gene match: 5. CDR3 nucleotide sequence: TGTGCCAGCAGCTTGACCGGGACAGGGGACTACGAGCAGTACTTC. Its translation: CASSLTGTGDYEQYF.

This clone occurred a few times. Written as DNA, the CDR3 is TGTGCCAGCAGCTTAGTTGACAGCACCGGGGAGCTGTTTTTT. Translation: CASSLVDSTGELFF. This rearrangement joins TRBV7-9 to TRBJ2-2, with D possibly matching TRBD1 (5 bases). Germline assignment: CDR1 SEHNR and CDR2 FQNEAQ (reference sequence). The ends were cut back, 1 base at V and 4 bases at J, with 7 bases in the middle. The CDR3 has 14 residues.